Listed below are T cell receptor beta chains from one sample, sequenced in a study of type 1 and type 2 diabetes patients. TCRdb re-called the multiplex PCR reads with MiXCR, one entry per CDR3 protein. The profile covers 250,000 or so distinct CDR3 sequences, with over 45% appearing a single time and roughly 15% taken by the ten largest. Sample: peripheral blood mononuclear cells (PBMCs). Receptor source: a man between 18 and 35 years old with type 2 diabetes. Both conserved end residues are part of each CDR3. A D gene is named only where the DNA matches it firmly. Only part of the rows carry a size: once, few, many, or a class if the clone is expanded.

j_gene | abundance | d_gene | v_gene | CDR3nt | CDR3aa
TRBJ1-2 | NA | NA | TRBV28 | TGTGCCAGCAGTCTACCAAACCCCAGTGGCTACACCTTC | CASSLPNPSGYTF
TRBJ2-7 | NA | TRBD1 | TRBV29-1 | TGCAGCGCCGAAACCCCCGGGACAGGGACCTACGAGCAGTACTTC | CSAETPGTGTYEQYF
TRBJ1-1 | NA | NA | TRBV19 | TGTGCCAGTAGGGGATACAGGAAGAACACTGAAGCTTTCTTT | CASRGYRKNTEAFF
TRBJ1-1 | NA | NA | TRBV25-1 | TGTGCCAGCAGGAAAACCGCGGGCGACGGGACTGAAGCTTTCTTT | CASRKTAGDGTEAFF
TRBJ1-1 | few | NA | TRBV20-1 | TGCAGTGCTAGAGGTAACACCTACACTGAAGCTTTCTTT | CSARGNTYTEAFF
TRBJ1-1 | few | NA | TRBV10-1 | TGCGCCAGCAGTGATAGCCAAATGAACACTGAAGCTTTCTTT | CASSDSQMNTEAFF
TRBJ2-3 | NA | TRBD2 | TRBV20-1 | TGCAGTGCCCCCCAAGGACTAGCACCCGATACGCAGTATTTT | CSAPQGLAPDTQYF
TRBJ1-2 | NA | NA | TRBV7-3 | TGTGCCAGCAGCCCAGATAACGGGGCCTATGGCTACACCTTC | CASSPDNGAYGYTF
TRBJ1-5 | NA | NA | TRBV28 | TGTGCCAGCAGTTTGGTGCAGGGTGACCAGTTCGGGCAGCCCCAGCATTTT | CASSLVQGDQFGQPQHF
TRBJ2-7 | NA | NA | TRBV7-2 | TGTGCCAGCAGCGCCCGTGTGGCCTCCTACGAGCAGTACTTC | CASSARVASYEQYF
TRBJ1-6 | NA | TRBD1 | TRBV6-2/TRBV6-3 | TGTGCCAGCACCGGGACAGGGTCAGGCGGGTCACCCCTCCACTTT | CASTGTGSGGSPLHF
TRBJ2-7 | NA | NA | TRBV7-9 | TGTGCCAGCAGCTCCCCCCGGGGAAACTACGAGCAGTACTTC | CASSSPRGNYEQYF
TRBJ2-1 | NA | TRBD2 | TRBV7-3 | TGTGCCAGCAGCCACCGAGCGGGGGGTTTTGAGCAGTTCTTC | CASSHRAGGFEQFF
TRBJ2-3 | NA | NA | TRBV25-1 | TGTGCCAGCAGTGAAGGGGGCGAGGGTACGCAGTATTTT | CASSEGGEGTQYF
TRBJ1-2 | NA | NA | TRBV10-3 | TGTGCCATCAGTGAGTGGGGGAAGAATGGCTACACCTTC | CAISEWGKNGYTF
TRBJ2-5 | NA | NA | TRBV20-1 | TGCAGTGCTACGGGACACCCCCAAGAGACCCAGTACTTC | CSATGHPQETQYF
TRBJ1-1 | NA | NA | TRBV27 | TGTGCCAGTTCGAGACAGTACAACACTGAAGCTTTCTTT | CASSRQYNTEAFF
TRBJ1-6 | few | NA | TRBV4-1 | TGCGCCAGCAGCCAATTAGCCGGGGGACAATCACCCCTCCACTTT | CASSQLAGGQSPLHF
TRBJ2-5 | few | TRBD2 | TRBV20-1 | TGCAGTGCTCCGTCGAGCGGGAGGGCCCAAGAGACCCAGTACTTC | CSAPSSGRAQETQYF
TRBJ2-5 | NA | NA | TRBV20-1 | TGCAGTGCTAGACGGACGCAAGAGACCCAGTACTTC | CSARRTQETQYF
TRBJ2-7 | NA | NA | TRBV20-1 | TGCAGTGCTAGAGCCCTCGGACAGAGCTACGAGCAGTACTTC | CSARALGQSYEQYF
TRBJ2-3 | NA | TRBD1 | TRBV7-3 | TGTGCCAGCAGCTCGCACAGGGGCACAGATACGCAGTATTTC | CASSSHRGTDTQYF
TRBJ1-1 | NA | TRBD1 | TRBV19 | TGTGCCAGTAGTCCTTCTCGACAGGGGTGGCAAGCTTTCTTT | CASSPSRQGWQAFF
TRBJ1-6 | NA | NA | TRBV6-1 | TGTGCCAGCAGTCCCGAGACCGCCTATAATTCACCCCTCCACTTT | CASSPETAYNSPLHF
TRBJ2-1 | NA | TRBD2 | TRBV13 | TGTGCCAGCAGCTTAGGGGCGGGGGGGTTCGCCTACAATGAGCAGTTCTTC | CASSLGAGGFAYNEQFF
TRBJ2-3 | NA | NA | TRBV7-2 | TGTGCCAGCAGCTTAGTAGGCGGAGCCGGCACAGATACGCAGTATTTT | CASSLVGGAGTDTQYF
TRBJ2-7 | NA | NA | TRBV10-3 | TGTGCCATCAGTGAGTCTGGGGGACCCTACTACGAGCAGTACTTC | CAISESGGPYYEQYF
TRBJ2-5 | few | TRBD2 | TRBV12-3/TRBV12-4 | TGTGCCAGCAGTCCGACTAGCGGAGAGACCCAGTACTTC | CASSPTSGETQYF